The rows below give T cell receptor beta chains drawn from one sample of a study of cytomegalovirus exposure and HLA in healthy donors. Repertoires were generated with immunoSEQ multiplex PCR, while TCRdb's copy carries only in-frame clones and drops some. The data show about 180,000 clones, about 79% seen once. Material: PBMCs. The receptors shown here come from a man aged 18 to 29 in good health and CMV-seronegative. Both conserved end residues are part of each CDR3. D genes are given only for firm matches. Clone size is shown for a subset of rows, as once, few, many or a class of expanded clone.

d_call	clone_size	v_call	j_call	cdr3_nt	cdr3_aa
TRBD1	NA	TRBV11-1	TRBJ2-7	TGTGCCAGCAGCTTACTGGGACAGGGCGCATCTGACTACGAGCAGTACTTC	CASSLLGQGASDYEQYF
NA	NA	TRBV28	TRBJ1-1	TGTGCCAGCAGTTCCCGGGTAGCTTTCTTT	CASSSRVAFF
NA	few	TRBV19	TRBJ1-5	TGTGCCAGTACTTCTAATCGGGCGGGCACTTTGTCCAATCAGCCCCAGCATTTT	CASTSNRAGTLSNQPQHF
TRBD1	NA	TRBV28	TRBJ1-3	TGTGCCAGCAGTCCGGGACAGGGTTTGGGTGGAAACACCATATATTTT	CASSPGQGLGGNTIYF
NA	NA	TRBV7-2	TRBJ1-2	TGTGCCAGCACCATACAGTTCCAGTATGGCTACACCTTC	CASTIQFQYGYTF
TRBD1	NA	TRBV5-6	TRBJ1-1	TGTGCCAGCACCCCGACAGGGCGGACTGAAGCTTTCTTT	CASTPTGRTEAFF
TRBD1	NA	TRBV9	TRBJ1-2	TGTGCCAGCAGCGTAACGGACAGGGGAGAGGGCTACACCTTC	CASSVTDRGEGYTF
NA	once	TRBV19	TRBJ2-2	TGTGCCAGACACAGGGTAAGGAGCGCCGGGGAGCTGTTTTTT	CARHRVRSAGELFF
TRBD1	NA	TRBV6-4	TRBJ2-3	TGTGCCAGCAGCGAAGGACAGGGGCACACAGATACGCAGTATTTT	CASSEGQGHTDTQYF
NA	NA	TRBV2	TRBJ2-7	TGTGCCAGCTTGGCCCGCGGGTACGAGCAGTACTTC	CASLARGYEQYF
TRBD2	NA	TRBV6-6	TRBJ2-2	TGTGCCAGCAGTCCCCTAGCGGGAGGATCCACCGGGGAGCTGTTTTTT	CASSPLAGGSTGELFF
NA	NA	TRBV11-2	TRBJ2-5	TGTGCCAGCAGCCGAGGGGGCGCGGGGGGAGAGACCCAGTACTTC	CASSRGGAGGETQYF
NA	NA	TRBV4-1	TRBJ1-2	TGCGCCAGCAGCCAAACCGGGACACTTTTAACCCGGCCTGCTAACTATGGCTACACCTTC	CASSQTGTLLTRPANYGYTF
TRBD1	NA	TRBV7-2	TRBJ1-5	TGTGCCAGCAGCCGACAGGGGAGTCAGCCCCAGCATTTT	CASSRQGSQPQHF
NA	NA	TRBV5-8	TRBJ1-2	TGTGCCAGCAGCTTGGTGGGCAGCTTTAACTATGGCTACACCTTC	CASSLVGSFNYGYTF
NA	few	TRBV9	TRBJ1-2	TGTGCCAGCAGCGTAGGGGCCTTCTATGGCTACACCTTC	CASSVGAFYGYTF
NA	few	TRBV4-1	TRBJ2-4	TGCGCCAGCAGCCAAGATCGGGCGGGGGCGGGCATTCAGTACTTC	CASSQDRAGAGIQYF
NA	NA	TRBV4-1	TRBJ1-2	TGCGCCAGCAGCCACCCGAGGAGTCGGGGGTTGGGCTATGGCTACACCTTC	CASSHPRSRGLGYGYTF
TRBD2	NA	TRBV12-5	TRBJ2-1	TGTGCTAGTGGTTTGGTAAGGACTAGTTTCCCCTCGTTCTACAATGAGCAGTTCTTC	CASGLVRTSFPSFYNEQFF
NA	NA	TRBV6-5	TRBJ2-7	TGTGCCAGCAGCCAACGAGGCGAGGGCGAGCAGTACTTC	CASSQRGEGEQYF
NA	NA	TRBV9	TRBJ1-1	TGTGCCAGCAGCGTATACATGAACACTGAAGCTTTCTTT	CASSVYMNTEAFF
NA	NA	TRBV27	TRBJ1-2	TGTGCCAGCAGTGCCCACCGACAGAGCTACACCTTC	CASSAHRQSYTF
NA	NA	TRBV6-4	TRBJ2-7	TGTGCCAGCAGCCTCGCCGACGGGGACTTCTCCTACGAGCAGTACTTC	CASSLADGDFSYEQYF
NA	NA	TRBV6-1	TRBJ2-7	TGTGCGGCAATAGAGGGCGAGCAGTACTTC	CAAIEGEQYF
NA	few	TRBV9	TRBJ2-3	TGTGCCAGCAGCGTAGGCCAGACAACAGATACGCAGTATTTT	CASSVGQTTDTQYF
NA	once	TRBV18	TRBJ1-1	TGTGCCAGCTCACCGGCCAGGGGAGTCTACACTGAAGCTTTCTTT	CASSPARGVYTEAFF
NA	NA	TRBV7-3	TRBJ1-2	TGTGCCAGCAGCCCTGTCCCGGGGACAAACTATGGCTACACCTTC	CASSPVPGTNYGYTF
NA	NA	TRBV7-3	TRBJ1-1	TGTGCCAGCAGCGACCGGGGAAAGGCTTTCTTT	CASSDRGKAFF
TRBD1	few	TRBV30	TRBJ1-2	TGTGCCTGGAGCTCTCTCGGGGTGGGACAGGGAGAGTATGGCTACACCTTC	CAWSSLGVGQGEYGYTF
TRBD2	NA	TRBV7-2	TRBJ2-1	TGTGCCAGCAGCTGGCTGGGGGGGGATTACAATGAGCAGTTCTTC	CASSWLGGDYNEQFF
TRBD2	NA	TRBV4-2	TRBJ2-1	TGTGCCAGCAGCCAGGGTCCGACCGGGACTAGCGGTCACAATGAGCAGTTCTTC	CASSQGPTGTSGHNEQFF
NA	NA	TRBV28	TRBJ1-3	TGTGCCAGCAGTTTAGGGGGGGCGTTTGGAAACACCATATATTTT	CASSLGGAFGNTIYF
NA	NA	TRBV20-1	TRBJ2-1	TGCAGTGCTTTAGAGAATGAGCAGTTCTTC	CSALENEQFF
TRBD2	NA	TRBV7-9	TRBJ2-3	TGTTCCAGCAGCTTTACCGGGACTAGCGGCACAGATACGCAGTATTTT	CSSSFTGTSGTDTQYF
NA	NA	TRBV7-9	TRBJ1-1	TGTGCCAGCAGCGTCGAGAGCATGAACACTGAAGCTTTCTTT	CASSVESMNTEAFF
NA	NA	TRBV11-2	TRBJ1-3	TGTGCCAGCAGCTTAGTCCAGGCAATCTCTGGAAACACCATATATTTT	CASSLVQAISGNTIYF
TRBD2	NA	TRBV28	TRBJ2-3	TGTGCCAGCAGTTTGGCTAGCGGGGGACCTAGCACAGATACGCAGTATTTT	CASSLASGGPSTDTQYF
NA	NA	TRBV9	TRBJ2-5	TGTGCCAGCAGCGTAGAACTGGGGCTGGAGGAGACCCAGTACTTC	CASSVELGLEETQYF
TRBD2	NA	TRBV9	TRBJ2-3	TGTGCCAGCAGCAATGGGGCGGGGGGGCAAACAGATACGCAGTATTTT	CASSNGAGGQTDTQYF
NA	NA	TRBV4-2	TRBJ2-3	TGTGCCAGCAGCCAACGTACGGCAGATACGCAGTATTTT	CASSQRTADTQYF
TRBD1	NA	TRBV27	TRBJ1-1	TGTGCCAGCAGTTTAAGATCCGGTAGGGGGCTCACTGAAGCTTTCTTT	CASSLRSGRGLTEAFF